Listed here is a single T cell receptor beta chain. This clone has only one observation. Its antigen is still unknown. Per-base quality was not reported, and no clone a single base away is much larger than it. The sample originates from a study of siplizumab effects on memory and regulatory T cells (dated by TCRdb to the late 2010s). About the study as a whole: The study looked at the effect of siplizumab, an anti-CD2 antibody, on alloreactive T-cell subsets in allogeneic mixed lymphocyte reactions made from human PBMCs. What the work shows at the level of the full study, not this receptor alone: For roughly 75-95% of proliferating CD4+ or CD8+ clones, no naive or memory phenotype could be assigned. Among mappable alloreactive CD4+ clones, an average Treg-derived fraction of roughly 69% was observed with siplizumab, compared with more than 25% in control reactions. Siplizumab significantly lowered the cumulative frequency of alloreactive sequences that could be traced to unstimulated CD4+ memory T cells. Whether proliferating Tregs from siplizumab cultures were suppressive was not functionally confirmed. Unstimulated naive T cells appeared to be more diverse than memory T cells, and naive cells seemed to make a substantial contribution to the alloresponse. Sequences below about 10^-5 frequency were poorly captured, so only a minor fraction of alloreactive clones could be mapped to unstimulated subsets.

The CDR3, from cysteine to phenylalanine, totals 15 residues. The sequence is cut down to CDR3 DNA, 45 bases in frame from base 1. CDR1 and CDR2 are read off the germline V gene (reference sequence) as LNHDA and SQIVND. Here V drops 3 bases and J drops 4 bases, and the junction holds 8 bases not matched to any gene. Unstimulated CD4+ memory cells were also sequenced in three donor pairs, together with CD4+ naive, CD8+ TEMRA, CD8+ naive and CD8+ effector memory subsets. Sorted unstimulated T cells, along with proliferating T cells recovered from mixed lymphocyte reactions, underwent TCRbeta CDR3 sequencing. Fresh whole blood from about 11 HLA-typed healthy donors was used as the source from which PBMCs were isolated. Libraries came from the immunoSEQ multiplex PCR assay. About 10^5 TCR templates per sample were assayed on the deep sequencing platform. Genomic DNA extracted from sorted T cells was the material used for TCRbeta CDR3 sequencing. Processing in the source paper ran as follows. The R programming language was used for clonal analysis of TCRbeta CDR3 data. Alloreactive CD4+ and CD8+ clones were identified by comparing unstimulated samples to CFSE-low samples taken after the reaction. Regulatory or non-regulatory origin was assigned to alloreactive CD4+ clones by matching of sequences to sorted unstimulated Treg and non-Treg repertoires. TCRdb retrieved this table from immuneACCESS and kept in-frame rearrangements only. Not all clones are present; in checked studies, unresolved V genes account for under half, and no reason is known for the remainder. That table gives V, J and clone size, and the DNA gave D and trimming. This sample comprises roughly 50,000 clones, about 97% of them detected only once. The top ten clones comprise roughly 0.6% of the sample.

The TCR was taken from a human donor in good health. The sequencing input was naive CD4+ T cells sorted from blood. According to the study, the label for this sample's cell subset or site signals: unstimulated naive T cells. The sequence joins TRBV19 to TRBJ1-2, and 7 junction bases match TRBD1. The DNA sequence is as follows: TGTGCCAGTAGTATTAGACAGGGAGTACGCTATGGCTACACCTTC. Its product reads: CASSIRQGVRYGYTF.